The 31 T cell receptor beta chains listed next were all sequenced from one sample in a study of blood T cell repertoires in COVID-19. Using immunoSEQ multiplex PCR, the repertoire was profiled, and TCRdb retains in-frame clones only, with some absent. This table has 200,000 to 250,000 clones, about 79% appearing once. Sequencing was carried out using peripheral blood. These receptors were collected from a man over 45 with active or convalescent COVID-19.

The chain couples TRBV18 to TRBJ2-3; TRBD1 is a possible D gene (6 bases). Germline V gene data show CDR1 as KGHSH and CDR2 as LQKENI. V lost 4 bases and J lost 1, with 15 bases in between. CDR3 length: 16 amino acids. DNA of the CDR3: TGTGCCAGCTCACTTTTGTTGGCAGGGGGCACAGATACGCAGTATTTT. This gives the protein CASSLLLAGGTDTQYF.

The rearrangement joins TRBV29-1 to TRBJ2-5; 7 bases are a match to TRBD1. The junction had 5 bases not matched to a gene; V was cut back by 6 bases and J by 4 bases. CDR1 is SQVTM and CDR2 is ANQGSEA in the germline V gene. CDR3 size: 12 residues. In nucleotides, the CDR3 is TGCAGCGTAATGGGACAGTCAGAGACCCAGTACTTC. Residues: CSVMGQSETQYF.

The chain has TRBV28 and TRBJ2-5; TRBD2 aligns across 11 bases. From germline, CDR1 is MDHEN and CDR2 SYDVKM. Trimming at V came to 8 bases and at J to 2 bases, leaving 19 bases not matched to a gene. The CDR3 covers 19 residues. In nucleotides, the CDR3 is TGTGCCAGCTGCCTACCGGGGACTAGCGGAGGGGGCCATCAAGAGACCCAGTACTTC. Protein: CASCLPGTSGGGHQETQYF. The full variable domain, completed using reference TRBV28 and TRBJ2-5, is DVKVTQSSRYLVKRTGEKVFLECVQDMDHENMFWYRQDPGLGLRLIYFSYDVKMKEKGDIPEGYSVSREKKERFSLILESASTNQTSMYLCASCLPGTSGGGHQETQYFGPGTRLLVL.

This clone was detected once. V gene TRBV19 combines with J gene TRBJ1-5; 7 bases fit TRBD1. The CDR3 covers 16 residues. Germline values: CDR1 LNHDA, CDR2 SQIVND (reference sequence). Unmatched junction bases numbered 6, after V lost 4 bases and J lost 0 bases. For the CDR3, the DNA is TGTGCCAGTAGTACGACAGGGTTAGGTAGCAATCAGCCCCAGCATTTT. Its protein product is CASSTTGLGSNQPQHF.

V gene TRBV2 combines with J gene TRBJ2-5; D is possibly TRBD2 (5 bases). The CDR3 covers 14 residues. The ends were cut back, 6 bases at V and 0 bases at J, with 11 bases in the middle. CDR1 and CDR2 from the germline V gene are SNHLY and FYNNEI. In DNA, the CDR3 is TGTGCCAGCAGCCGACTAACGAACCAAGAGACCCAGTACTTC. Translated: CASSRLTNQETQYF. Looking up the rest from reference TRBV2 and TRBJ2-5 gives the full variable domain: EPEVTQTPSHQVTQMGQEVILRCVPISNHLYFYWYRQILGQKVEFLVSFYNNEISEKSEIFDDQFSVERPDGSNFTLKIRSTKLEDSAMYFCASSRLTNQETQYFGPGTRLLVL.

The sample holds a few counts of this clone. V is TRBV19 and J is TRBJ1-5; tentative D call: TRBD1 (5 bases). V was pared by 3 bases and J by 2 bases, with 11 bases between. This CDR3 contains 15 residues. Germline V gene data show CDR1 as LNHDA and CDR2 as SQIVND (reference sequence). This CDR3 reads CASSILGGGNQPQHF. The CDR3 DNA sequence: TGTGCCAGTAGTATTTTGGGAGGGGGCAATCAGCCCCAGCATTTT.

The chain links TRBV27 to TRBJ1-5, with D perhaps matching TRBD1 (5 bases). Between the trimmed V and J ends, which lost 6 bases and 5 bases, there was a span of 14 bases. The germline V gene has CDR1 MNHEY and CDR2 SMNVEV (reference sequence). The CDR3 is 14 amino acids. The CDR3 coding sequence is TGTGCCAGCAGGAGTGGGGAGGGGTATCAGCCCCAGCATTTT. As protein: CASRSGEGYQPQHF.

The chain couples TRBV5-1 to TRBJ2-5, with D possibly TRBD2 on 6 matching bases. Trimming stripped 2 bases from V and 3 bases from J, with 11 bases between. The CDR3 has 14 amino acids. Germline lookup yields CDR1 SGHRS and CDR2 YFSETQ. The CDR3 region is CASSFGREEETQYF. The CDR3 DNA reads TGCGCCAGCAGCTTTGGGCGGGAAGAAGAGACCCAGTACTTC.

V and J are TRBV6-2 or TRBV6-3 and TRBJ1-5; 7 nucleotides line up with TRBD1. The ends lost 6 bases at V and 6 bases at J; junction bases unmatched: 2. Germline CDR1 MNHEY, CDR2 SVGEGT. The CDR3 is 12 residues long. As DNA, the CDR3 is TGTGCCAGCAGCAGGACAGGTCAGCCCCAGCATTTT. Translated: CASSRTGQPQHF.

This chain links TRBV2 with TRBJ2-7; the D is unclear. CDR3 length: 10 residues. Germline CDR1 reads SNHLY; CDR2 reads FYNNEI. Trimming removed 6 bases at V and 3 bases at J, with 3 bases between. The CDR3, as DNA: TGTGCCAGCAGCCTCTACGAGCAGTACTTC. This codes for CASSLYEQYF. Supplemented by reference TRBV2 and TRBJ2-7, the full variable domain reads EPEVTQTPSHQVTQMGQEVILRCVPISNHLYFYWYRQILGQKVEFLVSFYNNEISEKSEIFDDQFSVERPDGSNFTLKIRSTKLEDSAMYFCASSLYEQYFGPGTRLTVT.

The J gene is TRBJ1-1, the V gene TRBV5-1; 7 bases are shared with TRBD1. After removal of 2 bases from V and 3 bases from J, the junction contained 13 bases not matched to a gene. Germline lookup yields CDR1 SGHRS and CDR2 YFSETQ. The CDR3 has 17 residues. The CDR3 spells CASSLGGVGWADTEAFF. For the CDR3, the DNA is TGCGCCAGCAGCTTAGGGGGCGTGGGCTGGGCGGACACTGAAGCTTTCTTT.

J is TRBJ2-7 and V is TRBV7-9; weak D call: TRBD1 (5 bases). The CDR3 is 14 residues long. Trimming pared 1 base from V and 4 bases from J, leaving 11 bases between. Looked up from germline, CDR1 is SEHNR and CDR2 is FQNEAQ (reference sequence). The CDR3 DNA follows: TGTGCCAGCAGCTTAGAAGGGGCCGGATACGAGCAGTACTTC. It encodes CASSLEGAGYEQYF.

The CDR3: CASSGGEDYGYTF. CDR3 DNA: TGTGCCAGCAGCGGAGGAGAAGACTATGGCTACACCTTC. The chain has TRBV9 and TRBJ1-2; D call uncertain. The CDR3 covers 13 residues. The germline gives CDR1 SGDLS, CDR2 YYNGEE. The ends were cut back, 3 bases at V and 3 bases at J, with 9 bases in the middle.

This rearrangement joins TRBV10-3 to TRBJ2-1, with TRBD1 matching over 8 bases. The CDR3 sequence is 17 residues long. Germline lookup yields CDR1 ENHRY and CDR2 SYGVKD. Unmatched junction bases numbered 8, after V lost 0 bases and J lost 4 bases. The CDR3 bases are TGTGCCATCAGTGAGTCGACTCAGGGGGCAGGGTACAATGAGCAGTTCTTC. Residues: CAISESTQGAGYNEQFF.

The count of this clone is one. The chain links TRBV27 to TRBJ1-2; unclear D gene. Trimming removed 5 bases at V and 7 bases at J, with 14 bases between. This CDR3 region has 13 residues. The germline V gene encodes CDR1 MNHEY and CDR2 SMNVEV (reference sequence). This CDR3 is CASSPTPHLGYTF. CDR3 DNA: TGTGCCAGCAGTCCGACTCCTCACCTTGGCTACACCTTC.

The V gene is TRBV5-1, the J gene TRBJ2-1; D call uncertain. Trimming removed 2 bases from V and 4 bases from J, with 16 bases in between. This CDR3 comprises 16 residues. Germline V gene data show CDR1 as SGHRS and CDR2 as YFSETQ. The CDR3, as DNA: TGCGCCAGCAGCTTAGTGGCTCCCTCTTATTACAATGAGCAGTTCTTC. This codes for CASSLVAPSYYNEQFF.

This clone was seen a few times. The V call is TRBV24-1, the J call TRBJ1-1; tentatively, D is TRBD1 (5 bases). The CDR3 is 16 residues long. V lost 1 base and J 0 bases, leaving 11 bases between the germline ends. Germline CDR1 and CDR2: KGHDR and SFDVKD. CDR3 loop: CATSDFRGQLNTEAFF. The CDR3, as DNA: TGTGCCACCAGTGATTTTAGGGGCCAGCTGAACACTGAAGCTTTCTTT.

This rearrangement joins TRBV6-5 to TRBJ1-1; 8 bases are shared with TRBD1. J gave up 1 base and V 7 bases, and 5 bases lay outside the gene matches. The CDR3 spans 14 residues. Germline V gene lookup returns CDR1 MNHEY and CDR2 SVGAGI. CDR3 protein: CASTVDRGNTEAFF. The DNA of the CDR3 is TGTGCCAGCACCGTTGACAGGGGGAACACTGAAGCTTTCTTT.

Turning to this clone: At the DNA level, this CDR3 is encoded by other sequences in the same sample as well. The rearrangement links TRBV19 to TRBJ2-7; possible D gene TRBD1, 5 bases. This CDR3 has 14 amino acids. V was cut by 2 bases and J by 1 base, with 9 bases left in between. Germline CDR1 reads LNHDA; CDR2 reads SQIVND (reference sequence). The CDR3, as DNA: TGTGCCAGTAGTATAACGACAGATTCCTACGAGCAGTACTTC. The encoded protein is CASSITTDSYEQYF. Full variable domain (rest looked up from reference TRBV19 and TRBJ2-7): DGGITQSPKYLFRKEGQNVTLSCEQNLNHDAMYWYRQDPGQGLRLIYYSQIVNDFQKGDIAEGYSVSREKKESFPLTVTSAQKNPTAFYLCASSITTDSYEQYFGPGTRLTVT.

The chain is built from TRBV6-5 and TRBJ1-5; 7 bases map to TRBD1. CDR1 and CDR2 (germline): MNHEY, SVGAGI. CDR3 length equals 15 residues. V dropped 6 bases and J dropped 2; count of bases not matched to a gene: 7. DNA of the CDR3: TGTGCCAGCAGGGCAGCAGGGGGAGGCAATCAGCCCCAGCATTTT. This sequence encodes CASRAAGGGNQPQHF.

The chain recombines TRBV5-1 with TRBJ2-1, with D tentatively TRBD1 (6 bases). The CDR3 consists of 13 residues. CDR1 is SGHRS, CDR2 YFSETQ, per germline. V was trimmed by 3 bases and J by 3 bases, leaving 7 bases between them. The CDR3 DNA sequence: TGCGCCAGCAGCTCGGACAGCTACAATGAGCAGTTCTTC. Translating it yields CASSSDSYNEQFF. Drawing the rest from reference TRBV5-1 and TRBJ2-1, the complete variable domain is KAGVTQTPRYLIKTRGQQVTLSCSPISGHRSVSWYQQTPGQGLQFLFEYFSETQRNKGNFPGRFSGRQFSNSRSEMNVSTLELGDSALYLCASSSDSYNEQFFGPGTRLTVL.

In DNA form, the CDR3 reads TGTGCCTGCTTAGCCGGGACAGCGCTTAGGGATGAGCAGTTCTTC. It specifies CACLAGTALRDEQFF. This chain connects TRBV30 to TRBJ2-1; 7 nucleotides agree with TRBD1. The CDR3 is made up of 15 amino acids. With V trimmed by 6 bases and J by 8 bases, 16 bases remained unmatched. CDR1 is GTSNPN and CDR2 is SVGIG in the germline V gene (reference sequence).

The gene calls are TRBV5-1 and TRBJ1-2; D is possibly TRBD1 (6 bases). In germline, CDR1 is SGHRS, CDR2 YFSETQ. CDR3 length: 15 amino acids. The V end was cut by 3 bases, the J end by 2 bases, with 14 bases between. The CDR3 is CASSSGTPQNYGYTF. CDR3 DNA: TGCGCCAGCAGCTCCGGGACACCCCAGAACTATGGCTACACCTTC.

V is TRBV11-2 and J is TRBJ1-2; no definite D call. The V gene's germline CDR1 is SGHAT and CDR2 FQNNGV. Between the trimmed V and J ends, which lost 1 base and 6 bases, there was a span of 6 bases. The CDR3 sequence is 12 residues long. CDR3 loop: CASSLGSDGYTF. CDR3 DNA sequence: TGTGCCAGCAGCTTAGGATCAGATGGCTACACCTTC.

The chain links TRBV9 to TRBJ1-2, with a possible D match to TRBD1 (5 bases). CDR1 is SGDLS, CDR2 YYNGEE, per germline. The CDR3 sequence is 13 residues long. Trimming took off 0 bases at V and 5 bases at J, with 8 bases between the two ends. The CDR3 DNA reads TGTGCCAGCAGCGTAGGGGCAGGGTATGGCTACACCTTC. It encodes CASSVGAGYGYTF.

This chain joins TRBV3-1 (or the pseudogene TRBV3-2) and TRBJ2-7; a possible D gene is TRBD2 (6 bases). CDR1 is LGHDT, CDR2 YNNKEL, per germline (reference sequence). Trimming removed 1 base at V and 0 bases at J, with 13 bases between. The CDR3 length is 16 residues. CDR3 sequence (DNA): TGTGCCAGCAGCCAAGGCTTCGGGACTCTCTCCTACGAGCAGTACTTC. Protein sequence: CASSQGFGTLSYEQYF.

V gene TRBV4-1 combines with J gene TRBJ2-7, with a tentative D call TRBD2 (6 bases). With 5 bases removed from V and 3 bases from J, the gap between germline ends came to 23 bases. The CDR3 loop spans 17 amino acids. The germline gives CDR1 MGHRA, CDR2 YSYEKL. The CDR3 reads CASSYLPPSSANYEQYF. CDR3 nucleotide sequence: TGCGCCAGCAGCTACCTCCCCCCCTCTAGCGCGAACTACGAGCAGTACTTC.

Details on this clone: This specimen includes other DNA sequences encoding the same CDR3. The rearrangement uses TRBV5-1 and TRBJ1-2; 8 nucleotides line up with TRBD1. Germline values: CDR1 SGHRS, CDR2 YFSETQ. V dropped 4 bases and J dropped 2; count of bases not matched to a gene: 7. The CDR3 runs 15 residues. The CDR3 loop reads CASSLGQGANYGYTF. In DNA form, the CDR3 reads TGCGCCAGCAGCCTCGGACAGGGAGCCAACTATGGCTACACCTTC.

This clone came up once. This chain joins TRBV29-1 and TRBJ1-2; 7 bases fit TRBD1. The J segment lost 8 bases and the V segment lost 6 bases, leaving 12 bases of the junction unmatched. Germline CDR1 SQVTM, CDR2 ANQGSEA. The CDR3 has 13 amino acids. CDR3 in amino acids: CSVVNRGGLGYTF. For the CDR3, the DNA is TGCAGCGTAGTAAACAGGGGCGGGTTGGGCTACACCTTC.

The gene calls are TRBV7-2 and TRBJ2-1; TRBD1 aligns across 8 bases. The CDR3 is made up of 16 amino acids. Losses at the gene ends were 5 bases for V and 0 bases for J; bases not matched to a gene: 6. Germline loops: CDR1 SGHTA, CDR2 FQGNSA. CDR3 coding DNA: TGTGCCAGCAGCCGTTCAGGGGGCAACTCCTACAATGAGCAGTTCTTC. Protein: CASSRSGGNSYNEQFF.

This clone was counted once. The chain joins TRBV4-2 to TRBJ1-6, with TRBD1 as a possible D gene (6 bases). The V end lost 3 bases, the J end lost 6 bases, and 9 bases lay between the germline ends. The CDR3 loop spans 14 amino acids. The germline V gene encodes CDR1 LGHNA and CDR2 YNFKEQ. CDR3 region: CASSHRDTNSPLHF. The CDR3 DNA is TGTGCCAGCAGCCACCGGGACACTAATTCACCCCTCCACTTT.